Given below is one T cell receptor beta chain in context. The germline V gene has CDR1 MNHEY and CDR2 SVGAGI. CDR3 length: 15 amino acids. J gave up 6 bases and V 8 bases, and 10 bases lay outside the gene matches. The data are from a study of control samples from healthy donors and cancer patients. This table comes from immunoSEQ multiplex PCR, and its TCRdb copy is limited to in-frame clones, with some not included. The table has about 220,000 clones, about 93% seen once. The sample was blood. The clonotype was recovered from a man aged 50 or older in good health. V usage is TRBV6-5 and J usage is TRBJ2-5, with 12 bases fitting TRBD2. The CDR3 reads CASERTSGVSQTQYF. The CDR3 DNA follows: TGTGCCAGCGAGAGGACTAGCGGGGTCTCGCAGACCCAGTACTTC.